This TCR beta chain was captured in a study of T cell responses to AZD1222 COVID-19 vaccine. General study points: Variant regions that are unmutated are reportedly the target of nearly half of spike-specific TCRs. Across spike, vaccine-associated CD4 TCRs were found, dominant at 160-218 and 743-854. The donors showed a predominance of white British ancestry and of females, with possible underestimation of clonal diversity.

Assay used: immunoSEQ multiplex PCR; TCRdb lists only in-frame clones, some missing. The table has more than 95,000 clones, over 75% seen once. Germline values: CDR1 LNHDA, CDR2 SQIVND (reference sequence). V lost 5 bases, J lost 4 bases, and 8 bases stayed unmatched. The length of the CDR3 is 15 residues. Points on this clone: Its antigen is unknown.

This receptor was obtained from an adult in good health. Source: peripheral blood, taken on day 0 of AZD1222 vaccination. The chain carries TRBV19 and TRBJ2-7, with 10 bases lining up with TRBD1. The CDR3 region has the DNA TGTGCCAGTAGTGACAGGGGGCTTCGACCGTACGAGCAGTACTTC. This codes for CASSDRGLRPYEQYF.